Below, 27 T cell receptor beta chains from the same sample are listed, as sequenced in a study of beta chain features in type 1 diabetes. cDNA synthesis used the whole RNA isolate, giving expressed TCRB sequences. Using immunoSEQ multiplex PCR, the repertoire was profiled, and TCRdb retains in-frame clones only, with some absent. The sample has 130,000 to 150,000 clones; about 10% are singletons. The specimen sequenced was central memory CD4+ T cells from blood. The receptors stem from a man between 18 and 35 years old in good health.

This clone has a handful of counts. The V gene is TRBV5-4, the J gene TRBJ2-6; 8 bases map to TRBD2. CDR3 length: 15 amino acids. Trimming took 4 bases from V and 3 from J; bases not matched to a gene: 3. Per germline, CDR1 SGHNT and CDR2 YYREEE (reference sequence). The CDR3 bases are TGTGCCAGCAGCGGCGGGGGGAATGGGGCCAACGTCCTGACTTTC. It encodes CASSGGGNGANVLTF. The variable domain in full, with the rest retrieved from reference TRBV5-4 and TRBJ2-6, is ETGVTQSPTHLIKTRGQQVTLRCSSQSGHNTVSWYQQALGQGPQFIFQYYREEENGRGNFPPRFSGLQFPNYSSELNVNALELDDSALYLCASSGGGNGANVLTFGAGSRLTVL.

V gene TRBV19 combines with J gene TRBJ1-1; a weak D match, TRBD1 (6 bases). CDR3 length: 13 amino acids. Trimming took off 5 bases at V and 1 base at J, with 8 bases between the two ends. Germline values: CDR1 LNHDA, CDR2 SQIVND (reference sequence). The CDR3 here is CASSVRGNTEAFF. CDR3 bases: TGTGCCAGTAGTGTCAGGGGGAACACTGAAGCTTTCTTT.

The V call is TRBV6-1, the J call TRBJ1-5; D is undetermined. The germline CDR1 and CDR2 sequences are MNHNS and SASEGT. The CDR3 length is 13 residues. V lost 11 bases and J 3 bases, leaving 14 bases between the germline ends. The CDR3 here is CAGRENDNQPQHF. For the CDR3, the DNA is TGTGCCGGCCGGGAAAACGACAATCAGCCCCAGCATTTT.

This clone came up a few times. This chain links TRBV6-1 with TRBJ2-5, with TRBD2 identical over 7 bases. J gave up 2 bases and V 8 bases, and 8 bases lay outside the gene matches. The CDR3 is 14 amino acids. The germline V gene has CDR1 MNHNS and CDR2 SASEGT. The CDR3 coding sequence is TGTGCCAGCTCATTCGGGGGGAATCAAGAGACCCAGTACTTC. Encoded protein: CASSFGGNQETQYF.

The chain employs TRBV5-1 and TRBJ2-3, with D maybe TRBD1 (5 bases). V shed 5 bases and J shed 3 bases, with 16 bases lying between them. Germline V lookup: CDR1 SGHRS, CDR2 YFSETQ. The CDR3 runs 15 residues. In nucleotides, the CDR3 is TGCGCCAGCAGAACTGGGGCGAGTGGAACAGATACGCAGTATTTT. It yields the protein CASRTGASGTDTQYF. Full variable domain (remainder filled in from reference TRBV5-1 and TRBJ2-3): KAGVTQTPRYLIKTRGQQVTLSCSPISGHRSVSWYQQTPGQGLQFLFEYFSETQRNKGNFPGRFSGRQFSNSRSEMNVSTLELGDSALYLCASRTGASGTDTQYFGPGTRLTVL.

In this sample, this clone turned up a few times. The chain combines TRBV5-1 with TRBJ2-7, with TRBD1 matching 8 bases. CDR3 length: 16 amino acids. Unmatched junction bases numbered 12, after V lost 0 bases and J lost 7 bases. CDR1 and CDR2 from the germline V gene are SGHRS and YFSETQ. The CDR3 bases are TGCGCCAGCAGCTTGGCCCCTCAGGGGGCCGCTGGGGAGCAGTACTTC. Its translation: CASSLAPQGAAGEQYF.

This clone occurred a few times. V usage is TRBV4-3 and J usage is TRBJ2-2, with 9 positions matching TRBD1. Germline loops: CDR1 LGHNA, CDR2 YSLEER. The length of the CDR3 is 16 residues. J was trimmed by 5 bases and V by 0 bases; bases with no gene match: 4. CDR3 nucleotide sequence: TGCGCCAGCAGCCAAGACTTCGGGACAGGGACCGGGGAGCTGTTTTTT. This encodes CASSQDFGTGTGELFF.

The chain recombines TRBV21-1 with TRBJ1-6; TRBD1, the D gene given by the table, was not confirmed from the DNA. TRBV21-1 is shown as a pseudogene. CDR3 length: 14 residues. CDR3 bases: TGTGCCAGCAGCCACCGGGACAGGGGGCTACCCCTCCACTTT. Translated, it gives CASSHRDRGLPLHF.

CDR3 sequence (DNA): TGTGCCAGCAGGGGACAGGGGAATAATTCACCCCTCCACTTT. Translated, it gives CASRGQGNNSPLHF. This chain uses TRBV7-9 with TRBJ1-6; TRBD1 matches at 10 bases. The germline V gene encodes CDR1 SEHNR and CDR2 FQNEAQ (reference sequence). The CDR3 contains 14 residues. The junction had 1 base not matched to a gene; V was cut back by 6 bases and J by 5 bases. Filled out from reference TRBV7-9 and TRBJ1-6, the complete variable domain reads DTGVSQNPRHKITKRGQNVTFRCDPISEHNRLYWYRQTLGQGPEFLTYFQNEAQLEKSRLLSDRFSAERPKGSFSTLEIQRTEQGDSAMYLCASRGQGNNSPLHFGNGTRLTVT.

In its sample, this clone was seen many times. The chain carries TRBV2 and TRBJ2-1, with 8 nucleotides matching TRBD2. Germline CDR1 and CDR2: SNHLY and FYNNEI. There are 16 residues in the CDR3. After removal of 6 bases from V and 10 bases from J, the junction contained 17 bases not matched to a gene. The CDR3 nucleotides are TGTGCCAGCAGCATGGTCGGTGGTAGCGGGGACACGGAGCAGTTCTTC. Amino acids: CASSMVGGSGDTEQFF. The full variable domain, in which reference TRBV2 and TRBJ2-1 provide the parts outside the CDR3, is EPEVTQTPSHQVTQMGQEVILRCVPISNHLYFYWYRQILGQKVEFLVSFYNNEISEKSEIFDDQFSVERPDGSNFTLKIRSTKLEDSAMYFCASSMVGGSGDTEQFFGPGTRLTVL.

The rearrangement uses TRBV27 and TRBJ1-5, with D perhaps matching TRBD1 (6 bases). The ends were cut back, 6 bases at V and 11 bases at J, with 17 bases in the middle. The CDR3 has 13 residues. Per germline, CDR1 MNHEY and CDR2 SMNVEV (reference sequence). The CDR3 DNA reads TGTGCCAGCAGGGGGACATCCGCGCGGACCCAGCATTTT. Protein sequence: CASRGTSARTQHF.

A few counts support this clone. The CDR3 DNA reads as TGTGCCAGCAGCGTTAGACAGGGACGTGCCAATCAGCCCCAGCATTTT. Protein: CASSVRQGRANQPQHF. This chain uses TRBV7-9 with TRBJ1-5; 7 bases line up with TRBD1. This CDR3 contains 16 residues. Germline V lookup: CDR1 SEHNR, CDR2 FQNEAQ (reference sequence). Unmatched junction bases numbered 10, after V lost 5 bases and J lost 3 bases. The full variable domain, in which reference TRBV7-9 and TRBJ1-5 provide the parts outside the CDR3, is DTGVSQNPRHKITKRGQNVTFRCDPISEHNRLYWYRQTLGQGPEFLTYFQNEAQLEKSRLLSDRFSAERPKGSFSTLEIQRTEQGDSAMYLCASSVRQGRANQPQHFGDGTRLSIL.

In DNA, the CDR3 is TGTGCCAGTAGTATCAGGACAGGGTCTGAGCAGTTCTTC. It translates to CASSIRTGSEQFF. This chain uses TRBV19 with TRBJ2-1, with 8 bases matching TRBD1. V was clipped by 3 bases and J by 9 bases; unmatched bases: 4. This CDR3 is built from 13 residues. Germline V gene lookup returns CDR1 LNHDA and CDR2 SQIVND (reference sequence).

V gene TRBV6-5 combines with J gene TRBJ2-7; 8 bases are shared with TRBD1. Germline lookup yields CDR1 MNHEY and CDR2 SVGAGI. J was trimmed by 3 bases and V by 6 bases; bases with no gene match: 7. The CDR3 runs 14 residues. The CDR3 here is CASRTGDGDYEQYF. The CDR3 nucleotides read TGTGCCAGCAGGACAGGGGACGGAGACTACGAGCAGTACTTC.

This clone was seen more than once but under ten times. The chain recombines TRBV27 with TRBJ2-5; the D gene is possibly TRBD2 (6 bases). This CDR3 comprises 18 residues. Germline assignment: CDR1 MNHEY and CDR2 SMNVEV (reference sequence). V was shortened by 5 bases and J by 5 bases, with 27 bases between the two germline ends. CDR3 coding DNA: TGTGCCAGCAGTCAGCGGGTTATGACTAGTGTTTCTTCGGAGACCCAGTACTTC. Its protein product is CASSQRVMTSVSSETQYF.

The chain employs TRBV5-4 and TRBJ2-1; possible D gene TRBD1, 5 bases. Germline lookup yields CDR1 SGHNT and CDR2 YYREEE (reference sequence). There are 15 residues in the CDR3. The V end was cut by 0 bases, the J end by 6 bases, with 13 bases between. CDR3 sequence reads: CASSLEPLGVNEQFF. As DNA, the CDR3 is TGTGCCAGCAGCTTGGAACCCTTAGGGGTCAATGAGCAGTTCTTC.

In this sample, this clone turned up a few times. This rearrangement joins TRBV11-2 to TRBJ2-3; 10 nucleotides match TRBD2. CDR3 length: 19 residues. Per germline, CDR1 SGHAT and CDR2 FQNNGV. After removal of 4 bases from V and 0 bases from J, the junction contained 13 bases not matched to a gene. As DNA, the CDR3 is TGTGCCAGCAGCTCCCAGACCCCTAGCGGGAGTACTAGCACAGATACGCAGTATTTT. Its protein product is CASSSQTPSGSTSTDTQYF.

This chain connects TRBV4-3 to TRBJ2-3, with 7 bases that match TRBD2. The CDR3 consists of 18 residues. Looked up from germline, CDR1 is LGHNA and CDR2 is YSLEER. V lost 3 bases, J lost 5 bases, and 17 bases stayed unmatched. CDR3 protein: CASSQGSSGSTGGDTQYF. CDR3 DNA: TGCGCCAGCAGCCAGGGATCTTCCGGCTCGACGGGGGGAGATACGCAGTATTTT.

This rearrangement joins TRBV6-1 to TRBJ2-3, with D possibly TRBD2 on 5 matching bases. In germline, CDR1 is MNHNS, CDR2 SASEGT. The CDR3 runs to 13 residues. V was clipped by 6 bases and J by 6 bases, with 13 bases between them. This chain's CDR3 is CASSTSFGDTQYF. DNA of the CDR3: TGTGCCAGCAGCACTAGTTTTGGGGATACGCAGTATTTT.

The chain links TRBV5-6 to TRBJ2-3; 10 bases are a match to TRBD2. The CDR3 totals 18 residues. CDR1 and CDR2 (germline): SGHDT, YYEEEE. Trimming at V came to 2 bases and at J to 0 bases, leaving 9 bases not matched to a gene. The CDR3 reads CASSFKSGGAASTDTQYF. Here the CDR3 DNA reads TGTGCCAGCAGCTTTAAAAGCGGGGGGGCGGCAAGCACAGATACGCAGTATTTT.

V usage is TRBV5-1 and J usage is TRBJ1-2, with 7 bases fitting TRBD1. This CDR3 region has 14 residues. V was clipped by 0 bases and J by 4 bases; unmatched bases: 3. From germline, CDR1 is SGHRS and CDR2 YFSETQ. DNA of the CDR3: TGCGCCAGCAGCTTGGACAGGGGTAGCTATGGCTACACCTTC. This translates into CASSLDRGSYGYTF.

The genes are TRBV11-2 and TRBJ2-3; the D is unclear. V was clipped by 5 bases and J by 6 bases, with 9 bases between them. The CDR3 has 12 amino acids. Germline lookup yields CDR1 SGHAT and CDR2 FQNNGV. The CDR3 region is CASSPNGDTQYF. The CDR3 DNA reads as TGTGCCAGCAGCCCGAACGGGGATACGCAGTATTTT. Supplemented by reference TRBV11-2 and TRBJ2-3, the full variable domain reads EAGVAQSPRYKIIEKRQSVAFWCNPISGHATLYWYQQILGQGPKLLIQFQNNGVVDDSQLPKDRFSAERLKGVDSTLKIQPAKLEDSAVYLCASSPNGDTQYFGPGTRLTVL.

The chain couples TRBV10-3 to TRBJ1-1; 8 nucleotides match TRBD1. J gave up 5 bases and V 10 bases, and 9 bases lay outside the gene matches. Germline lookup yields CDR1 ENHRY and CDR2 SYGVKD. This CDR3 contains 13 residues. The CDR3 here is CARGIRQGTEAFF. CDR3 coding DNA: TGTGCCAGGGGAATTCGACAGGGGACTGAAGCTTTCTTT.

This clone has just a few counts. The genes are TRBV7-7 and TRBJ2-5; 8 bases map to TRBD1. Trimming took 5 bases from V and 5 from J; bases not matched to a gene: 4. Germline-derived CDR1 and CDR2 are SSHAT and FNYEAQ (reference sequence). The CDR3 loop spans 13 amino acids. CDR3 coding DNA: TGTGCCAGCAGCCGACAGGGGAAGGAGACCCAGTACTTC. Encoded protein: CASSRQGKETQYF. Full variable domain (rest looked up from reference TRBV7-7 and TRBJ2-5): GAGVSQSPRYKVTKRGQDVTLRCDPISSHATLYWYQQALGQGPEFLTYFNYEAQPDKSGLPSDRFSAERPEGSISTLTIQRTEQRDSAMYRCASSRQGKETQYFGPGTRLLVL.

The V call is TRBV6-5, the J call TRBJ1-1, with 8 positions matching TRBD1. The length of the CDR3 is 14 residues. Germline-derived CDR1 and CDR2 are MNHEY and SVGAGI. The trim removed 2 bases at V and 5 bases at J, leaving 4 bases unmatched. The chain's CDR3 is CASSYGQGVTEAFF. The CDR3 DNA sequence: TGTGCCAGCAGTTACGGACAGGGAGTAACTGAAGCTTTCTTT.

There are a few counts of this clone. This rearrangement joins TRBV2 to TRBJ2-2; D uncertain. Germline loops: CDR1 SNHLY, CDR2 FYNNEI. This CDR3 comprises 15 residues. The germline V and J ends were trimmed by 3 bases and 0 bases, with 8 bases remaining between them. Written as DNA, the CDR3 is TGTGCCAGCAGTGACTTGGGCACGAACACCGGGGAGCTGTTTTTT. This gives the protein CASSDLGTNTGELFF. The whole variable domain, filled in from reference TRBV2 and TRBJ2-2, reads EPEVTQTPSHQVTQMGQEVILRCVPISNHLYFYWYRQILGQKVEFLVSFYNNEISEKSEIFDDQFSVERPDGSNFTLKIRSTKLEDSAMYFCASSDLGTNTGELFFGEGSRLTVL.

The rearrangement joins TRBV5-1 to TRBJ2-2; TRBD2 agrees at 8 bases. Germline CDR1 SGHRS, CDR2 YFSETQ. The J segment lost 6 bases and the V segment lost 3 bases, leaving 4 bases of the junction unmatched. The CDR3 runs 14 residues. CDR3 DNA: TGCGCCAGCAGCTGGGGACTAGTGTCCGGGGAGCTGTTTTTT. The encoded protein is CASSWGLVSGELFF.